This T cell receptor (beta chain) was observed in a study of blood T cell repertoires in COVID-19 (dated by TCRdb to the early 2020s). Regarding the study in general: Collaborator samples came from the United States, Italy and Spain and covered acute and convalescent phases of COVID-19. The material from the prospective study consisted of cDNA or gDNA derived from T cells, B-cell-depleted T cells, or PBMCs. The dataset comprised deeply sampled blood TCRbeta repertoires from subjects exposed to, actively infected with, or recovered from COVID-19. The repertoires were released in a freely available public database meant as a resource for research on the immune response to SARS-CoV-2. Samples came from the ongoing ImmuneRACE study (first 160 participants) plus 1,254 subjects from 6 global collaborators. Nearly every sample came with metadata listing a de-identified subject ID, COVID-19 status, age in years and sex. HLA class I and class II types, where available, came from metadata supplied by the sample provider rather than from assay-based typing. What the research found in general, with its limitations: How much clinical and demographic metadata was included differed by source and by participant, and the metadata was provided uncurated.

The collaborating institutions used their own protocols to collect whole blood in K2EDTA tubes. For TCRbeta analysis, collaborators shipped samples as frozen whole blood, isolated PBMCs, or DNA extracted from either of those sample types. The immunoSEQ Assay, a bias-controlled multiplex PCR, was used to amplify TCRbeta CDR3 regions from genomic DNA. Turning to the authors' computational methods: The number of nucleated cells in each sample was estimated from the amplification of reference gene primers within the assay. To quantify the absolute abundance of each unique TCRbeta CDR3 rearrangement, sequence reads were collapsed and filtered. For each sample, productive Simpson clonality was calculated as the square root of Simpson's diversity index across productive rearrangements. TCRdb provides this immuneACCESS table in a form limited to in-frame rearrangements. Some clones are lacking; in checked studies, under half of them reflect an unresolved V gene, and why the rest are absent is not known. The V and J calls and the clone size are those of that table, but D and trimming were determined from the DNA. This sample holds 130,000 to 150,000 clones; approximately 80% were observed only once. The top ten constitute 30% to 45% of the sample.

Per the germline V gene, MGHRA is the CDR1 and YSYEKL is the CDR2. The CDR3 measures 13 amino acids from cysteine to phenylalanine. Solely the CDR3 DNA is kept, with 39 bases framed from the first base. V loses 3 bases, J loses 4 bases, and the germline ends lie 10 bases apart. Concerning this clone itself: The specificity of this receptor is unknown. No clone much larger than this one lies a single base away; base qualities are absent.

The chain was built from TRBV4-1 and TRBJ2-7; there is no confident call for the D gene. This clonotype originated in a human donor in a cohort sampled during active COVID-19. The specimen was peripheral blood. The sequenced DNA is TGCGCCAGCAGCCAGTTAGATCGTTACGAGCAGTACTTC. Translated, it gives CASSQLDRYEQYF.